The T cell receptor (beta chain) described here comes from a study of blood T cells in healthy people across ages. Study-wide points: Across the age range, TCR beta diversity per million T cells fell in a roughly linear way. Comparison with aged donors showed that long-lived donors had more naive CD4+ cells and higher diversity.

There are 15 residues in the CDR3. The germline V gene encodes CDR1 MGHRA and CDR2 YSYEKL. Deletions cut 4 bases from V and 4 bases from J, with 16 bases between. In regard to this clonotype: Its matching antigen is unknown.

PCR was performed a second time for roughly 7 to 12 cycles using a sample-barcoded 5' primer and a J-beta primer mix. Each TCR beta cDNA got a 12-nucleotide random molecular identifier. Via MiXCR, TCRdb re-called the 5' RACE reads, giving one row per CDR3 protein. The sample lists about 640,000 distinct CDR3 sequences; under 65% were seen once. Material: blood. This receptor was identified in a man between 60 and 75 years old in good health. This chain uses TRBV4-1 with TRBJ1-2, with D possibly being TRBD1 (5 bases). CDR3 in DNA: TGCGCCAGCAGCCCGGAGGAAAACAGGCTCTATGGCTACACCTTC. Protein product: CASSPEENRLYGYTF.